Each of the 24 T cell receptor beta chains below was sequenced from the same sample in a study of blood T cell repertoires in COVID-19 (dated by TCRdb to the early 2020s). Library prep was done by the immunoSEQ multiplex PCR assay. TCRdb stores this immuneACCESS table with in-frame sequences only. Part of the clones is absent; in the studies checked, under half of the shortfall reflects unresolved V genes, and no reason is known for the rest. The sample profile shows some 80,000 clones; 60% to 85% of them were found once. The ten biggest clones cover 15% to 20% of the sample. The sample taken for sequencing was peripheral blood. The receptors come from a human donor in a cohort sampled during active COVID-19.

The sample holds a few counts of this clone. The chain is built from TRBV7-9 and TRBJ1-5, with a possible D match to TRBD1 (5 bases). V was shortened by 3 bases and J by 0 bases, with 9 bases between the two germline ends. CDR1 and CDR2 (germline): SEHNR, FQNEAQ (reference sequence). The CDR3 extends over 15 amino acids. CDR3 bases: TGTGCCAGCAGCTTGGGGGGTAATAGCAATCAGCCCCAGCATTTT. It specifies CASSLGGNSNQPQHF. Together with reference TRBV7-9 and TRBJ1-5, the CDR3 gives the full variable domain: DTGVSQNPRHKITKRGQNVTFRCDPISEHNRLYWYRQTLGQGPEFLTYFQNEAQLEKSRLLSDRFSAERPKGSFSTLEIQRTEQGDSAMYLCASSLGGNSNQPQHFGDGTRLSIL.

The chain employs TRBV19 and TRBJ1-5; D gene ambiguous. Germline lookup yields CDR1 LNHDA and CDR2 SQIVND (reference sequence). V lost 2 bases and J 0 bases, leaving 11 bases between the germline ends. CDR3 size: 16 residues. This chain's CDR3 is CASSIYSTYSNQPQHF. Here the CDR3 DNA reads TGTGCCAGTAGTATATATTCCACTTATAGCAATCAGCCCCAGCATTTT. The full variable domain, in which reference TRBV19 and TRBJ1-5 provide the parts outside the CDR3, is DGGITQSPKYLFRKEGQNVTLSCEQNLNHDAMYWYRQDPGQGLRLIYYSQIVNDFQKGDIAEGYSVSREKKESFPLTVTSAQKNPTAFYLCASSIYSTYSNQPQHFGDGTRLSIL.

This clone has just one count. The V and J genes are TRBV12-5 and TRBJ2-1; TRBD1 might be the D (6 bases). This CDR3 is built from 14 residues. Trimming pared 6 bases from V and 8 bases from J, leaving 17 bases between. CDR1 and CDR2 (germline): LGHNT, FRNRAP. The CDR3 loop reads CASGPRGSVDEQFF. The DNA of the CDR3 is TGTGCTAGTGGCCCCAGGGGTTCGGTGGATGAGCAGTTCTTC.

The chain joins TRBV5-1 to TRBJ2-5; 8 bases are shared with TRBD1. The CDR3 is 15 residues long. Germline CDR1 reads SGHRS; CDR2 reads YFSETQ. V lost 2 bases to trimming and J lost 4 bases; unmatched junction nucleotides: 7. The CDR3 loop reads CASSFSGGLGETQYF. The CDR3 nucleotides read TGCGCCAGCAGCTTTTCAGGGGGCCTAGGAGAGACCCAGTACTTC.

This clone was counted once. The chain combines TRBV6-5 with TRBJ2-3; weak D call: TRBD2 (5 bases). Germline V gives CDR1 MNHEY, CDR2 SVGAGI. The CDR3 sequence is 14 residues long. Trimming cost V 6 bases and J 2 bases, with 12 bases left between them. The CDR3 here is CASRVGLYTDTQYF. The CDR3 nucleotides read TGTGCCAGCAGGGTCGGACTTTACACAGATACGCAGTATTTT.

On this clone itself: Other DNA variants within this sample encode the same CDR3. V and J are TRBV7-9 and TRBJ2-5; 7 bases map to TRBD2. This CDR3 has 15 residues. V shed 1 base and J 2 bases; nucleotides not matched to a gene: 4. CDR1 SEHNR and CDR2 FQNEAQ come from the germline V gene (reference sequence). The CDR3 spells CASSLGGLGQETQYF. The CDR3 DNA reads TGTGCCAGCAGCTTAGGTGGACTAGGTCAAGAGACCCAGTACTTC.

The chain is built from TRBV12-3 or TRBV12-4 and TRBJ1-2, with D tentatively TRBD1 (5 bases). CDR3 length: 13 residues. V was clipped by 3 bases and J by 7 bases, with 12 bases between them. CDR3 bases: TGTGCCAGCAGTTTGTCTATTGGGGCTGGCTACACCTTC. As protein: CASSLSIGAGYTF.

This clone appeared once. This sequence joins TRBV6-2 or TRBV6-3 and TRBJ2-1; 10 positions match TRBD2. CDR1 MNHEY and CDR2 SVGEGT come from the germline V gene. Trimming cost V 2 bases and J 0 bases; bases outside gene matches: 4. CDR3 length equals 17 residues. CDR3: CASSYGTSAGSYNEQFF. The DNA for the CDR3 is TGTGCCAGCAGTTACGGGACTAGCGCAGGCTCCTACAATGAGCAGTTCTTC.

The chain combines TRBV9 with TRBJ1-1; D may be TRBD1 (6 bases). Trimming removed 4 bases from V and 3 bases from J, with 10 bases in between. Germline V lookup: CDR1 SGDLS, CDR2 YYNGEE. The CDR3 has 13 amino acids. The CDR3 DNA reads TGTGCCAGCAGCCTCAGGGGAGACACTGAAGCTTTCTTT. It is translated as CASSLRGDTEAFF.

The rearrangement uses TRBV5-6 and TRBJ2-5, with 13 nucleotides matching TRBD2. The ends lost 4 bases at V and 5 bases at J; junction bases unmatched: 5. This CDR3 is built from 15 residues. Germline V gives CDR1 SGHDT, CDR2 YYEEEE. CDR3: CASSPGLAGAETQYF. The CDR3 nucleotides read TGTGCCAGCAGCCCCGGACTAGCGGGGGCCGAGACCCAGTACTTC.

This clone is labeled as medium-sized (0.01 to 0.1%). The chain is built from TRBV6-5 and TRBJ1-2; maybe TRBD1 (5 bases). Germline V gene lookup returns CDR1 MNHEY and CDR2 SVGAGI. This CDR3 is 13 amino acids long. V lost 5 bases, J lost 7 bases, and 14 bases lay in between. The CDR3 here is CASSPGTHFGYTF. DNA for the CDR3: TGTGCCAGCAGTCCCGGGACTCATTTTGGCTACACCTTC.

V and J are TRBV28 and TRBJ1-1, with no clear D. V lost 4 bases to trimming and J lost 11 bases, with 11 bases between them. This CDR3 spans 11 amino acids. Germline CDR1 and CDR2: MDHEN and SYDVKM. CDR3 loop: CASSSPTGAFF. The CDR3 DNA follows: TGTGCCAGCAGTTCCCCGACGGGGGCTTTCTTT. The full variable domain, with the rest looked up from reference TRBV28 and TRBJ1-1, is DVKVTQSSRYLVKRTGEKVFLECVQDMDHENMFWYRQDPGLGLRLIYFSYDVKMKEKGDIPEGYSVSREKKERFSLILESASTNQTSMYLCASSSPTGAFFGQGTRLTVV.

The chain carries TRBV6-2 or TRBV6-3 and TRBJ2-4; D unclear. V was shortened by 3 bases and J by 0 bases, with 9 bases between the two germline ends. This CDR3 is built from 15 residues. Germline values: CDR1 MNHEY, CDR2 SVGEGT. This chain's CDR3 is CASSYTALAKNIQYF. In nucleotides, the CDR3 is TGTGCCAGCAGTTATACAGCTCTAGCCAAAAACATTCAGTACTTC.

The chain has TRBV12-3 or TRBV12-4 and TRBJ1-1, with a tentative D call TRBD1 (5 bases). V was pared by 6 bases and J by 1 base, with 9 bases between. CDR3 length: 13 amino acids. CDR3 region: CASRGLSNTEAFF. The CDR3 DNA follows: TGTGCCAGCAGGGGACTGTCGAACACTGAAGCTTTCTTT.

This sequence joins TRBV10-3 and TRBJ2-3; 7 nucleotides line up with TRBD2. CDR1 ENHRY and CDR2 SYGVKD come from the germline V gene. CDR3 size: 13 residues. Unmatched junction bases numbered 7, after V lost 6 bases and J lost 7 bases. This chain's CDR3 is CAISLTSAHTQYF. CDR3 in DNA: TGTGCCATCAGCCTAACTAGCGCTCATACGCAGTATTTT.

The chain employs TRBV4-1 and TRBJ1-2, with D possibly matching TRBD1 (6 bases). This CDR3 spans 15 amino acids. V lost 2 bases to trimming and J lost 2 bases, with 12 bases between them. CDR1 is MGHRA and CDR2 is YSYEKL in the germline V gene. The CDR3 region is CASSQPLDRNYGYTF. The CDR3 nucleotides read TGCGCCAGCAGCCAACCCCTGGACAGAAACTATGGCTACACCTTC.

In this sample, this clone turned up once. V and J are TRBV19 and TRBJ2-5, with D maybe TRBD2 (6 bases). CDR1 is LNHDA and CDR2 is SQIVND in the germline V gene (reference sequence). The CDR3 is made up of 15 amino acids. V was trimmed by 1 base and J by 2 bases, leaving 11 bases between them. The DNA for the CDR3 is TGTGCCAGTAGTATAGCGTACGGGGGACAAGAGACCCAGTACTTC. It codes for CASSIAYGGQETQYF.

The sample holds one count of this clone. The CDR3 region has the DNA TGTGCCAGCAGCTCCAGTAGCGGGGGGAGGACAGATACGCAGTATTTT. Protein: CASSSSSGGRTDTQYF. The gene calls are TRBV7-2 and TRBJ2-3; 10 bases align to TRBD2. The V gene end was trimmed by 4 bases and the J gene end by 3 bases; junction bases not matched to a gene: 7. This CDR3 contains 16 residues. From germline, CDR1 is SGHTA and CDR2 FQGNSA.

The chain carries TRBV30 and TRBJ1-5; 8 bases are a match to TRBD1. There are 15 residues in the CDR3. From germline, CDR1 is GTSNPN and CDR2 SVGIG (reference sequence). V gave up 0 bases and J gave up 5 bases; unmatched junction bases: 6. CDR3 coding DNA: TGTGCCTGGAGTGTACAGGACAGGGAGGATCAGCCCCAGCATTTT. It is translated as CAWSVQDREDQPQHF.

V is TRBV24-1 and J is TRBJ2-1; 7 nucleotides line up with TRBD1. With 2 bases clipped from V and 0 bases from J, the junction kept 3 bases outside the gene matches. CDR1 is KGHDR and CDR2 is SFDVKD in the germline V gene. CDR3 size: 16 residues. As DNA, the CDR3 is TGTGCCACCAGTGATTCACGACAGGGCTCCTACAATGAGCAGTTCTTC. Translating gives CATSDSRQGSYNEQFF.

This sequence joins TRBV7-3 and TRBJ2-3, with 16 bases aligning to TRBD2. Germline values: CDR1 SGHTA, CDR2 FQGTGA. V shed 5 bases and J 4 bases; nucleotides not matched to a gene: 3. This CDR3 is built from 16 residues. This CDR3 reads CASSPGTSGGADTQYF. For the CDR3, the DNA is TGTGCCAGCAGCCCCGGGACTAGCGGGGGGGCAGATACGCAGTATTTT.

This clone was recorded a few times. The chain combines TRBV7-9 with TRBJ1-1, with D tentatively TRBD1 (6 bases). Germline CDR1 and CDR2: SEHNR and FQNEAQ (reference sequence). This CDR3 region has 12 residues. V lost 5 bases and J 5 bases, leaving 9 bases between the germline ends. The CDR3 is CASSTTGTEAFF. CDR3 in DNA: TGTGCCAGCAGCACAACAGGGACTGAAGCTTTCTTT. The full variable domain, in which reference TRBV7-9 and TRBJ1-1 provide the parts outside the CDR3, is DTGVSQNPRHKITKRGQNVTFRCDPISEHNRLYWYRQTLGQGPEFLTYFQNEAQLEKSRLLSDRFSAERPKGSFSTLEIQRTEQGDSAMYLCASSTTGTEAFFGQGTRLTVV.

The chain carries TRBV6-6 and TRBJ1-2, with a weak D call TRBD1 (6 bases). Between the trimmed V and J ends, which lost 4 bases and 1 base, there was a span of 13 bases. Germline CDR1 MNHNY, CDR2 SVGAGI (reference sequence). There are 15 residues in the CDR3. In DNA, the CDR3 is TGTGCCAGCAGTTCCCCGGGGGGCAGTAACTATGGCTACACCTTC. Translating gives CASSSPGGSNYGYTF.

The rearrangement uses TRBV18 and TRBJ2-7; 8 bases match TRBD1. CDR1 KGHSH and CDR2 LQKENI come from the germline V gene. V lost 3 bases and J lost 2; bases outside the gene matches: 3. The CDR3 extends over 14 amino acids. The CDR3 here is CASSPGTGPYEQYF. CDR3 DNA: TGTGCCAGCTCACCGGGGACAGGCCCCTACGAGCAGTACTTC.